This TCR beta chain was recorded in a study of radiation and T cells in renal cell carcinoma. Whole-study results and caveats: Pretreatment tumor biopsies were lacking, so baseline clonotypes are unknown.

Worth noting for this clone: What it binds is unknown.

The time point denotes: blood 4 weeks post-SBRT, at nephrectomy. Treatment here: 15 Gy SBRT to primary tumor, nephrectomy 4 weeks later. The method was immunoSEQ multiplex PCR; TCRdb's version includes in-frame clones alone and lacks a portion of them. The data contain 60,000 to 95,000 clones, 70% to 90% of them singletons. Germline CDR1 MNHEY, CDR2 SVGAGI. Deletions cut 7 bases from V and 5 bases from J, with 15 bases between. There are 13 residues in the CDR3. The J gene is TRBJ2-7, the V gene TRBV6-5, with D possibly matching TRBD1 (6 bases). The sequence was collected from a woman aged 55-75 years with renal cell carcinoma. The sample here was blood, taken from a patient whose treatment included radiotherapy and nephrectomy. The CDR3 bases are TGTGCCAGCACGGACAGTTTGGGAAACGAGCAGTACTTC. Amino acids: CASTDSLGNEQYF.